This TCR beta chain came from a study of post-analysis software for immune sequencing data. General study points: Patients had higher frequencies than controls of four to six TRBV segments, including TRBV5-6, TRBV5-1 and TRBV20-1.

Prepared TCR beta cDNA libraries contained unique molecular identifiers. A single record per CDR3 protein comes from TCRdb applying MiXCR to the PCR reads. Of 400,000 to 500,000 distinct CDR3 sequences in the sample, 39% are singletons; the top ten hold 7.6%. For this clonotype: As yet, its antigen is unknown.

The V and J ends lost 7 bases and 4 bases respectively, with 8 bases between them. This CDR3 comprises 12 residues. Germline V gene lookup returns CDR1 SEHNR and CDR2 FQNEAQ (reference sequence). V and J are TRBV7-9 and TRBJ2-1; perhaps TRBD1 as D (5 bases). The TCR originated in a girl aged 2 to 10 with multiple sclerosis. The source material was blood. The CDR3 bases are TGTGCCAGCAAGCAGGGTTACAATGAGCAGTTCTTC. Amino acids: CASKQGYNEQFF. The variable domain in full, with the rest retrieved from reference TRBV7-9 and TRBJ2-1, is DTGVSQNPRHKITKRGQNVTFRCDPISEHNRLYWYRQTLGQGPEFLTYFQNEAQLEKSRLLSDRFSAERPKGSFSTLEIQRTEQGDSAMYLCASKQGYNEQFFGPGTRLTVL.